Following are 26 T cell receptor beta chains from one sample sequenced in a study of cytomegalovirus exposure and HLA in healthy donors (dated by TCRdb to between 2016 and 2019). Receptor amplification or capture employed the immunoSEQ multiplex PCR assay. A mixture of 60 forward primers for TCR Vbeta segments and 13 reverse primers for TCR Jbeta segments was used in the multiplex PCR. TCRdb's version of the immuneACCESS table is confined to in-frame rearrangements and falls short of the full clone set. An unresolved V gene accounts for under half of the shortfall where checked; the remainder is of unknown origin. Within this sample are approximately 200,000 clones, with 80% to 85% of them counted one time only. 0.26% of the sample goes to the ten largest clones. Sequenced: PBMCs. Source of these receptors: a boy between 10 and 17 years old in good health and CMV-seronegative.

The genes are TRBV29-1 and TRBJ2-5; D is perhaps TRBD1 (7 bases). Germline CDR1 is SQVTM and CDR2 is ANQGSEA. Deletions cut 7 bases from V and 4 bases from J, with 13 bases between. CDR3 size: 12 residues. The CDR3 sequence is CSDYRGGETQYF. In DNA form, the CDR3 reads TGCAGCGACTACAGGGGAGGAGAGACCCAGTACTTC.

The rearrangement uses TRBV6-6 and TRBJ2-3; a weak D match, TRBD2 (6 bases). Germline values: CDR1 MNHNY, CDR2 SVGAGI (reference sequence). The CDR3 is 14 amino acids. V gave up 8 bases and J gave up 0 bases, with 12 bases separating them. The CDR3 reads CASGRTMSTDTQYF. CDR3 DNA: TGTGCCAGCGGCCGGACTATGAGCACAGATACGCAGTATTTT.

This sequence joins TRBV19 and TRBJ2-3; possible D gene TRBD2, 5 bases. Per the germline V gene, CDR1 is LNHDA and CDR2 is SQIVND (reference sequence). This CDR3 is 14 amino acids long. V was pared by 4 bases and J by 6 bases, with 14 bases between. CDR3 nucleotides: TGTGCCAGTAGTAGGGCGGGTCAAGGGGATACGCAGTATTTT. Translating gives CASSRAGQGDTQYF.

This chain joins TRBV27 and TRBJ1-2, with D maybe TRBD1 (6 bases). The CDR3 length is 13 residues. Trimming cost V 3 bases and J 4 bases, with 9 bases left between them. Germline values: CDR1 MNHEY, CDR2 SMNVEV (reference sequence). DNA of the CDR3: TGTGCCAGCAGTTTGGGGGCTAGCTATGGCTACACCTTC. Translating it yields CASSLGASYGYTF.

The chain has TRBV30 and TRBJ1-2; 7 positions agree with TRBD1. V lost 1 base, J lost 6 bases, and 5 bases stayed unmatched. Germline V lookup: CDR1 GTSNPN, CDR2 SVGIG (reference sequence). The CDR3 runs 13 residues. CDR3 nucleotides: TGTGCCTGGAGTGAAGGGGGCGCACATGGCTACACCTTC. It translates to CAWSEGGAHGYTF.

The count of this clone is one. The V call is TRBV2, the J call TRBJ1-1; D remains ambiguous. Germline V gives CDR1 SNHLY, CDR2 FYNNEI. Trimming shortened V by 5 bases and J by 1 base, and 11 bases separated the two germline ends. CDR3 size: 14 residues. The DNA for the CDR3 is TGTGCCAGCAGTAACAGAATTAAGAACACTGAAGCTTTCTTT. This sequence encodes CASSNRIKNTEAFF.

J is TRBJ1-5 and V is TRBV27; a weak D match, TRBD1 (5 bases). This CDR3 comprises 14 residues. Germline assignment: CDR1 MNHEY and CDR2 SMNVEV (reference sequence). V was clipped by 6 bases and J by 1 base, with 10 bases between them. The CDR3 DNA reads as TGTGCCAGCAGCCTCGACAGAAGCAATCAGCCCCAGCATTTT. As protein: CASSLDRSNQPQHF.

The chain joins TRBV13 to TRBJ2-7; 7 bases agree with TRBD2. CDR3 length: 15 residues. After removal of 5 bases from V and 5 bases from J, the junction contained 12 bases not matched to a gene. CDR1 and CDR2 from the germline V gene are PRHDT and FYEKMQ (reference sequence). CDR3 sequence: CASSARWREFNEQYF. The CDR3 bases are TGTGCCAGCAGCGCCCGGTGGCGGGAGTTCAACGAGCAGTACTTC.

Concerning this clone: The identical CDR3 is also encoded by other nucleotide sequences in the sample. The chain has TRBV7-9 and TRBJ1-1; 7 nucleotides align to TRBD1. Germline assignment: CDR1 SEHNR and CDR2 FQNEAQ (reference sequence). V was clipped by 5 bases and J by 0 bases; unmatched bases: 3. The CDR3 extends over 14 amino acids. CDR3 DNA: TGTGCCAGCAGCCTGGGACAGCTGAACACTGAAGCTTTCTTT. Translation: CASSLGQLNTEAFF. Based on the CDR3 plus reference TRBV7-9 and TRBJ1-1, the full variable domain is DTGVSQNPRHKITKRGQNVTFRCDPISEHNRLYWYRQTLGQGPEFLTYFQNEAQLEKSRLLSDRFSAERPKGSFSTLEIQRTEQGDSAMYLCASSLGQLNTEAFFGQGTRLTVV.

Comments on this clone: This sample also contains other DNA sequences that code for the same CDR3. J is TRBJ1-2 and V is TRBV28; D remains unclear. CDR1 and CDR2 from the germline V gene are MDHEN and SYDVKM. The CDR3 is made up of 15 amino acids. V gave up 4 bases and J gave up 4 bases, with 16 bases separating them. CDR3 sequence (DNA): TGTGCCAGCAGTTCCCCCCGGGGAGGAGGCTATGGCTACACCTTC. It is translated as CASSSPRGGGYGYTF.

The rearrangement uses TRBV2 and TRBJ2-5; D is possibly TRBD2 (5 bases). V was clipped by 4 bases and J by 4 bases, with 13 bases between them. The CDR3 loop spans 14 amino acids. Per the germline V gene, CDR1 is SNHLY and CDR2 is FYNNEI. CDR3 in amino acids: CASSGEGPGETQYF. The CDR3 region has the DNA TGTGCCAGCAGTGGAGAGGGTCCGGGAGAGACCCAGTACTTC.

V usage is TRBV2 and J usage is TRBJ1-5; D gene ambiguous. The germline gives CDR1 SNHLY, CDR2 FYNNEI. Trimming took 0 bases from V and 5 from J, leaving 14 bases between them. The CDR3 is 16 residues long. The CDR3 is CASSEAQELQYQPQHF. CDR3 bases: TGTGCCAGCAGTGAAGCGCAGGAACTCCAATATCAGCCCCAGCATTTT.

The gene calls are TRBV4-1 and TRBJ2-7, with D possibly TRBD1 on 5 matching bases. Germline V gives CDR1 MGHRA, CDR2 YSYEKL. The ends were cut back, 6 bases at V and 2 bases at J, with 11 bases in the middle. The CDR3 length is 13 residues. CDR3: CASRHTGAYEQYF. DNA for the CDR3: TGCGCCAGCAGACACACAGGCGCCTACGAGCAGTACTTC.

The chain combines TRBV5-5 with TRBJ1-2; the D is unclear. The CDR3 covers 15 residues. CDR1 and CDR2 (germline): SGHKS, YYEKEE (reference sequence). Trimming removed 3 bases at V and 8 bases at J, with 20 bases between. The CDR3 region has the DNA TGTGCCAGCAGCTGGGATGTCTTGGGAGTTTACGGCTACACCTTC. Residues: CASSWDVLGVYGYTF.

The chain has TRBV11-2 and TRBJ2-3, with TRBD2 matching 7 bases. Per the germline V gene, CDR1 is SGHAT and CDR2 is FQNNGV. This CDR3 contains 16 residues. Unmatched junction bases numbered 10, after V lost 6 bases and J lost 1 base. The CDR3 loop reads CASRTGRGDRTDTQYF. Here the CDR3 DNA reads TGTGCCAGCAGAACAGGACGGGGGGACCGCACAGATACGCAGTATTTT.

The rearrangement uses TRBV10-3 and TRBJ2-7, with 7 positions matching TRBD2. Per the germline V gene, CDR1 is ENHRY and CDR2 is SYGVKD. With 7 bases clipped from V and 4 bases from J, the junction kept 10 bases outside the gene matches. The CDR3 is 14 residues long. CDR3 in amino acids: CAIKRGLREYEQYF. CDR3 DNA sequence: TGTGCCATCAAAAGGGGACTACGGGAGTACGAGCAGTACTTC.

V is TRBV6-5 and J is TRBJ2-5; 8 bases match TRBD2. Per the germline V gene, CDR1 is MNHEY and CDR2 is SVGAGI. The CDR3 extends over 15 amino acids. Trimming at V came to 4 bases and at J to 5 bases, leaving 9 bases not matched to a gene. The CDR3 sequence is CASSSDGGARETQYF. CDR3 sequence (DNA): TGTGCCAGCAGTTCAGACGGGGGGGCCAGGGAGACCCAGTACTTC.

The chain employs TRBV6-6 and TRBJ1-6; 7 positions match TRBD1. V shed 3 bases and J 7 bases; nucleotides not matched to a gene: 6. The CDR3 length is 15 residues. Looked up from germline, CDR1 is MNHNY and CDR2 is SVGAGI (reference sequence). CDR3 residues: CASSYPDRANSPLHF. DNA for the CDR3: TGTGCCAGCAGTTATCCCGACAGGGCGAATTCACCCCTCCACTTT.

The chain links TRBV25-1 to TRBJ2-7; D may be TRBD1 (5 bases). Germline loops: CDR1 MGHDK, CDR2 SYGVNS. This CDR3 is 12 amino acids long. V was clipped by 4 bases and J by 4 bases, with 8 bases between them. CDR3 in DNA: TGTGCCAGCAGTGGCAGGGTTTACGAGCAGTACTTC. It is translated as CASSGRVYEQYF.

The rearrangement joins TRBV27 to TRBJ2-2, with D perhaps matching TRBD2 (5 bases). This CDR3 spans 15 amino acids. The V gene lost 4 bases and the J gene lost 3 bases, with 12 bases spanning the gap. Germline values: CDR1 MNHEY, CDR2 SMNVEV (reference sequence). CDR3 protein: CASSSLRVDTGELFF. CDR3 nucleotides: TGTGCCAGCAGTTCGTTGCGGGTGGACACCGGGGAGCTGTTTTTT.

V and J are TRBV4-3 and TRBJ1-2; D remains unclear. The V gene's germline CDR1 is LGHNA and CDR2 YSLEER. Deletions cut 2 bases from V and 1 base from J, with 8 bases between. This CDR3 has 14 amino acids. CDR3 loop: CASSQSTGNYGYTF. CDR3 bases: TGCGCCAGCAGCCAATCGACGGGTAACTATGGCTACACCTTC.

This clone was counted a few times. V gene TRBV9 combines with J gene TRBJ2-5; 11 nucleotides line up with TRBD2. This CDR3 is built from 17 residues. The germline CDR1 and CDR2 sequences are SGDLS and YYNGEE. After removal of 0 bases from V and 2 bases from J, the junction contained 6 bases not matched to a gene. The CDR3 region is CASSVGGGLAVQETQYF. CDR3 DNA sequence: TGTGCCAGCAGCGTAGGGGGGGGACTAGCGGTACAAGAGACCCAGTACTTC.

This chain connects TRBV29-1 to TRBJ2-1, with 8 bases aligning to TRBD1. The CDR3 is 14 residues long. From germline, CDR1 is SQVTM and CDR2 ANQGSEA. Unmatched junction bases numbered 6, after V lost 0 bases and J lost 8 bases. CDR3 bases: TGCAGCGTTGAAGAGTATGCAGGGGGCTATGAGCAGTTCTTC. Translated, it gives CSVEEYAGGYEQFF.

This chain uses TRBV7-2 with TRBJ1-1, with D possibly matching TRBD1 (5 bases). Deletions cut 7 bases from V and 0 bases from J, with 12 bases between. The CDR3 extends over 14 amino acids. The germline V gene has CDR1 SGHTA and CDR2 FQGNSA. For the CDR3, the DNA is TGTGCCAGCAAACTTGACAGTCTGAACACTGAAGCTTTCTTT. This gives the protein CASKLDSLNTEAFF.

The CDR3 here is CASSLDRVGEQYF. The CDR3 DNA reads TGCGCCAGCAGCTTGGACAGGGTAGGAGAGCAGTACTTC. The chain couples TRBV5-1 to TRBJ2-7; D perhaps matches TRBD1 (6 bases). The CDR3 is 13 amino acids. CDR1 and CDR2 (germline): SGHRS, YFSETQ. The V end was cut by 0 bases, the J end by 7 bases, with 11 bases between.

The genes are TRBV30 and TRBJ1-4; D possibly corresponds to TRBD1 (6 bases). Looked up from germline, CDR1 is GTSNPN and CDR2 is SVGIG (reference sequence). This CDR3 spans 15 amino acids. Trimming removed 3 bases at V and 5 bases at J, with 16 bases between. CDR3 DNA: TGTGCCTGGAGGGACCTTGTGCAGGGGAATGAAAAACTGTTTTTT. It yields the protein CAWRDLVQGNEKLFF.